The rows below give T cell receptor beta chains drawn from one sample of a study of regulatory dendritic cells for organ transplantation. These receptors have no known antigen. Produced via immunoSEQ multiplex PCR; TCRdb's table is partial and in-frame only. The sample yields around 21,000 clones, around 86% seen once. The sequencing input was naive CD4+ T cells from blood cultured with dendritic cells. The receptors come from a human donor in good health. Both conserved end residues are part of each CDR3. A D gene is named only where the DNA matches it firmly. Clone size is shown for a subset of rows, as once, few, many or a class of expanded clone.

V	size	D	J	CDR3	DNA
TRBV7-8	NA	NA	TRBJ1-2	CASSLGGPSVGGYTF	TGTGCCAGCAGCTTAGGGGGCCCATCCGTGGGGGGCTACACCTTC
TRBV11-2	NA	NA	TRBJ2-2	CASSLTYVGAAGELFF	TGTGCCAGCAGCTTAACTTACGTGGGGGCCGCCGGGGAGCTGTTTTTT
TRBV7-9	NA	TRBD2	TRBJ2-1	CASSLGLAEKTYNEQFF	TGTGCCAGCAGCTTAGGACTAGCGGAAAAGACCTACAATGAGCAGTTCTTC
TRBV12-1	NA	NA	TRBJ1-2	CASILQGAPGYTF	TGTGCCAGCATACTCCAGGGGGCGCCTGGCTACACCTTC
TRBV29-1	once	TRBD1	TRBJ2-3	CSATGSSRSDTQYF	TGCAGCGCGACAGGGAGTAGCAGGTCAGATACGCAGTATTTT
TRBV19	NA	NA	TRBJ2-1	CASSIGPTAIEQFF	TGTGCCAGTAGTATAGGCCCCACGGCCATCGAGCAGTTCTTC
TRBV4-1	once	NA	TRBJ1-1	CASSQTQTGNTEAFF	TGCGCCAGCAGCCAGACCCAGACGGGGAACACTGAAGCTTTCTTT
TRBV28	once	NA	TRBJ1-2	CASSLGQLYGYTF	TGTGCCAGCAGTTTAGGCCAGCTATATGGCTACACCTTC
TRBV19	NA	NA	TRBJ1-5	CATADSPNQPQHF	TGTGCCACCGCGGACAGCCCCAATCAGCCCCAGCATTTT
TRBV6-6	NA	NA	TRBJ1-6	CASSPGRYNSPLHF	TGTGCCAGCAGTCCTGGACGGTATAATTCACCCCTCCACTTT
TRBV28	NA	NA	TRBJ2-7	CASSSFYSTPGSYEQYF	TGTGCCAGCAGTTCGTTCTACTCGACACCTGGCTCCTACGAGCAGTACTTC
TRBV6-1	NA	TRBD1	TRBJ1-2	CASRATGQGGGYTF	TGTGCCAGCAGGGCTACGGGACAGGGAGGTGGCTACACCTTC
TRBV19	NA	TRBD1	TRBJ2-3	CASSRVSGGGPGDTQYF	TGTGCCAGTAGTAGGGTCTCAGGGGGCGGGCCAGGAGATACGCAGTATTTT
TRBV2	NA	NA	TRBJ2-3	CASSEAPDTDTQYF	TGTGCCAGCAGTGAAGCGCCGGACACAGATACGCAGTATTTT
TRBV7-2	NA	NA	TRBJ1-6	CASSSRRSYNSPLHF	TGTGCCAGCAGCTCAAGGCGTTCCTATAATTCACCCCTCCACTTT
TRBV19	few	TRBD1	TRBJ2-2	CASRQGKNTGELFF	TGTGCCAGCAGACAGGGAAAGAACACCGGGGAGCTGTTTTTT
TRBV9	NA	TRBD2	TRBJ2-1	CASSVGSSGGYSEQFF	TGTGCCAGCAGCGTAGGGAGTAGCGGGGGGTATAGTGAGCAGTTCTTC
TRBV5-1	NA	NA	TRBJ1-2	CASSFNRDTRNYGYTF	TGCGCCAGCAGCTTTAACCGGGACACCCGTAACTATGGCTACACCTTC
TRBV7-3	NA	NA	TRBJ2-7	CASSLQSSYEQYF	TGTGCCAGCAGCTTACAATCGTCCTACGAGCAGTACTTC
TRBV7-3	NA	NA	TRBJ2-1	CASSLLVGYEQFF	TGTGCCAGCAGCTTACTGGTAGGCTATGAGCAGTTCTTC
TRBV12-5	NA	TRBD1	TRBJ1-1	CASGLSRQGGGNTEAFF	TGTGCTAGTGGTTTGAGTCGACAGGGCGGCGGGAACACTGAAGCTTTCTTT
TRBV21-1	NA	NA	TRBJ2-3	CASSKDSSTDTQYF	TGTGCCAGCAGCAAGGACTCGAGCACAGATACGCAGTATTTT
TRBV5-1	NA	NA	TRBJ1-2	CASSLSSGLDYGYTF	TGCGCCAGCAGCTTGTCCTCCGGGTTAGACTATGGCTACACCTTC
TRBV4-3	NA	TRBD1	TRBJ1-2	CASSQEQGGHGYTF	TGCGCCAGCAGCCAAGAGCAGGGGGGGCATGGCTACACCTTC
TRBV28	NA	TRBD2	TRBJ2-4	CASRPSGSRSVNIQYF	TGTGCCAGCAGACCTAGCGGGAGTCGATCGGTAAACATTCAGTACTTC
TRBV28	NA	NA	TRBJ1-2	CASTLLGRQMNNYGYTF	TGTGCCAGCACCCTCCTCGGCCGGCAGATGAATAACTATGGCTACACCTTC
TRBV19	once	NA	TRBJ2-2	CASSISRGTGELFF	TGTGCCAGTAGTATTTCTCGGGGTACCGGGGAGCTGTTTTTT
TRBV5-4	NA	TRBD1	TRBJ2-5	CASSLQGAHQETQYF	TGTGCCAGCAGCTTACAGGGGGCCCACCAAGAGACCCAGTACTTC
TRBV6-5	NA	NA	TRBJ1-2	CASRKTGSYGYTF	TGTGCCAGCAGAAAAACAGGGTCATATGGCTACACCTTC
TRBV4-2	NA	NA	TRBJ2-5	CASSHFLEWQETQYF	TGTGCCAGCAGCCACTTTCTAGAATGGCAAGAGACCCAGTACTTC
TRBV5-4	NA	TRBD2	TRBJ2-1	CASSSPTAGVDNEQFF	TGTGCCAGCAGCTCCCCGACAGCGGGGGTTGACAATGAGCAGTTCTTC
TRBV28	NA	NA	TRBJ1-5	CASSLRSMIWVQPQHF	TGTGCCAGCAGTTTACGGTCAATGATTTGGGTTCAGCCCCAGCATTTT
TRBV11-2	few	NA	TRBJ2-2	CASSLEGQNTGELFF	TGTGCCAGCAGCTTAGAGGGACAGAACACCGGGGAGCTGTTTTTT
TRBV11-2	few	NA	TRBJ1-3	CASSLMVGGNTIYF	TGTGCCAGCAGCTTAATGGTCGGTGGAAACACCATATATTTT
TRBV11-3	NA	TRBD2	TRBJ2-1	CASSLLASGYNEQFF	TGTGCCAGCAGCTTACTGGCTAGCGGTTACAATGAGCAGTTCTTC
TRBV30	NA	NA	TRBJ2-5	CAWSSPPTKRRGETQYF	TGTGCCTGGAGTTCCCCACCAACCAAAAGGAGGGGGGAGACCCAGTACTTC
TRBV9	NA	TRBD2	TRBJ2-3	CASSSGLDSDTQYF	TGTGCCAGCAGCTCCGGACTAGACTCAGATACGCAGTATTTT
TRBV18	few	TRBD1	TRBJ1-6	CASSRTGFGSPLHF	TGTGCCAGCTCACGGACAGGGTTCGGTTCACCCCTCCACTTT
TRBV18	NA	NA	TRBJ1-2	CASSPAVSRGISFGYTF	TGTGCCAGCTCACCAGCCGTATCTAGGGGTATAAGCTTTGGCTACACCTTC
TRBV19	NA	NA	TRBJ2-5	CARLLRANQETQYF	TGTGCCAGATTGTTACGAGCGAACCAAGAGACCCAGTACTTC
TRBV5-6	NA	NA	TRBJ2-2	CASSQGRTGELFF	TGTGCCAGCAGCCAGGGACGGACCGGGGAGCTGTTTTTT
TRBV4-3	NA	TRBD2	TRBJ2-1	CASSQTSGRVTGNEQFF	TGCGCCAGCAGCCAGACCAGCGGGAGGGTAACGGGGAATGAGCAGTTCTTC
TRBV28	few	NA	TRBJ1-2	CASSLQGYYGYTF	TGTGCCAGCAGCTTACAGGGTTACTATGGCTACACCTTC
TRBV11-2	NA	NA	TRBJ1-4	CASSLDFRLGGKLFF	TGTGCCAGCAGCTTAGACTTTAGGCTGGGAGGAAAACTGTTTTTT
TRBV7-2	NA	NA	TRBJ2-3	CASHRGGLSDTQYF	TGTGCCAGCCACAGGGGAGGGTTGTCAGATACGCAGTATTTT
TRBV28	NA	NA	TRBJ1-6	CASSSGNSPLHF	TGTGCCAGCAGTTCTGGGAATTCACCCCTCCACTTT
TRBV4-3	NA	TRBD1	TRBJ1-3	CASSRHANGDRGSGNTIYF	TGCGCCAGCAGCCGACACGCGAACGGGGACAGAGGCTCTGGAAACACCATATATTTT
TRBV7-7	once	NA	TRBJ1-5	CASSPGTNQPQHF	TGTGCTAGCAGCCCCGGTACCAATCAGCCCCAGCATTTT
TRBV6-5	NA	NA	TRBJ1-2	CASSYSTLYGYTF	TGTGCCAGCAGTTACTCAACACTCTATGGCTACACCTTC
TRBV5-4	NA	NA	TRBJ1-1	CASSLRSREAFF	TGTGCCAGCAGCTTGAGGAGTAGGGAAGCTTTCTTT